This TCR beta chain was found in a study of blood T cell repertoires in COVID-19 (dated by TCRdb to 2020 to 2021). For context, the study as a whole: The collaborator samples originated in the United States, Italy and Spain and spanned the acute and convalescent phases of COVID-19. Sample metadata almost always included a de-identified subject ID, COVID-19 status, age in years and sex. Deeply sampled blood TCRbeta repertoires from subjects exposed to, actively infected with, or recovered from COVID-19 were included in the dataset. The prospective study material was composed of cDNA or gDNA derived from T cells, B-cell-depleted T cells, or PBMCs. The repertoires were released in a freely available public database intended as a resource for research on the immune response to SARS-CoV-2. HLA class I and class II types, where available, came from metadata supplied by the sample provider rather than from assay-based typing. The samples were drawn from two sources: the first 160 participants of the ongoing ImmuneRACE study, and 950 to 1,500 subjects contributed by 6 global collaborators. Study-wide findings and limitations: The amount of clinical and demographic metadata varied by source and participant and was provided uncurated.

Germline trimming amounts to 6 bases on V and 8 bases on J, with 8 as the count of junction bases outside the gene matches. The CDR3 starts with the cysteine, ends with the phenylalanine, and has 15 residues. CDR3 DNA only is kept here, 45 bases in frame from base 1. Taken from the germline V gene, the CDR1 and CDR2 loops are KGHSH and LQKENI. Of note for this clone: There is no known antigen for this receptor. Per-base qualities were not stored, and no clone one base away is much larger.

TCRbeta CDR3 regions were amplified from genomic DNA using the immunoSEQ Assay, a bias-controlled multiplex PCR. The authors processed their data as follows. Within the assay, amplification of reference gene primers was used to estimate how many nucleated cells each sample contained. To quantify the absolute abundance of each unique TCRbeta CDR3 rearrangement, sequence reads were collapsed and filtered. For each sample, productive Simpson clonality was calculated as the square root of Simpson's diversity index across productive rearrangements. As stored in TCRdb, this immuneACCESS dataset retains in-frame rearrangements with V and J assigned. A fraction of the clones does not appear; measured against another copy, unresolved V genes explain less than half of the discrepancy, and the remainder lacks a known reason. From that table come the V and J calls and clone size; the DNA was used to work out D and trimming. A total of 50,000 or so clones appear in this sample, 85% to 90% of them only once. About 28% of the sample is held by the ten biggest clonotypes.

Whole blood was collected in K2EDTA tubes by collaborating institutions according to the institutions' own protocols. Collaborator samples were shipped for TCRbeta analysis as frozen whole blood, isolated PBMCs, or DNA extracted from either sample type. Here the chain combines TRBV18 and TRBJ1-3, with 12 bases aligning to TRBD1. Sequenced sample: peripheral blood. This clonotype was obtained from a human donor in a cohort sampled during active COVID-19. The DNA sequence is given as TGTGCCAGCTCTCCGGGACAGGGGGCGCGAGACACCATATATTTT. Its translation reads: CASSPGQGARDTIYF.